This paragraph covers one TCR beta chain sequence. There is no known antigen for this receptor. Qualities for individual bases were not recorded, and no much larger clone is one base off. Germline trimming amounts to 1 base on V and 1 base on J, with 12 as the count of junction bases outside the gene matches. CDR1 and CDR2, looked up from the germline V gene, are SGHTA and FQGNSA. The CDR3 holds 18 amino acids from the cysteine to the phenylalanine. Only the CDR3 portion is preserved as DNA: 54 bases, with reading frame beginning at the first base. The source of the sample is a study of beta chain features in type 1 diabetes (dated by TCRdb to the late 2010s). Notes on the research overall: Mean age, gender distribution, total cell number and subset yield were not different between patients and healthy donors. A total of roughly 100 million sorted cells were examined across all samples, and the number of cells per subset was strongly correlated with RNA yield. In the study, TCRB repertoires of sorted circulating CD4+ T cell subsets from recently diagnosed type 1 diabetes patients were compared with those of matched healthy donors. Regulatory and stem cell-like memory subsets were obtained from only 8 patients and about eight healthy donors, while naive and central memory subsets were obtained from all 30 or so donors. General study outcomes and caveats: Sequencing cDNA rather than genomic DNA could over-represent highly expressing activated cells, although activation and CD3 levels did not differ between groups. At VDJ recombination sites, patients with type 1 diabetes made fewer insertions and deleted more nucleotides, a pattern implying thymic rearrangement abnormalities. Naive, central memory and regulatory TCRB repertoires appeared to be more similar among patients than among healthy donors. In all four CD4+ subsets, TCRB CDR3 length was moderately but significantly shorter in type 1 diabetes patients. Because small numbers of individuals were included in the HLA sub-analyses, any influence of HLA type on TCRB rearrangement was left unresolved. Shorter templates might have been favored by PCR, but patient and control samples were amplified and corrected together, so both groups would have been affected equally by any skew.

The entire isolated RNA was reverse transcribed using the High Capacity cDNA Reverse Transcription Kit, and thus expressed TCRB transcripts were sequenced. Naive, central memory and regulatory T cell samples underwent deep immunoSEQ sequencing, averaging approximately 3.3 million total reads per sample. Sorted cells were lysed in RLT buffer and RNA was extracted with DNase-treated RNeasy Micro or Mini kits, depending on cell number. To prevent cross-contamination, every cell subset was processed on its own, while patient and healthy donor samples were processed together. Using the immunoSEQ multiplex PCR, TCRB sequences were amplified from cDNA into 87-bp fragments spanning the CDR3 region. The amplicons were sequenced using the Illumina HiSeq platform. As for the authors' bioinformatics: PCR bias was corrected computationally using synthetic template baselines, and reads within Hamming distance 2 were collapsed, with unmergeable singletons discarded. By aligning reads against IMGT, V, D and J genes, CDR3 length, and insertions or deletions at six rearrangement sites were assigned. Within each subset, clonotype counts were normalized to sorted cell number, after which true diversity and Gini coefficients were computed with the tcR R package. The overlap coefficient, calculated on TCRB nucleotide sequences, was used to measure repertoire sharing. The source is immuneACCESS, and TCRdb retained only in-frame sequences with V and J called. Part of the clones is not carried over; for the studies checked, unresolved V genes explain less than half of this, and the remainder is unexplained. The V and J calls and clone size come from that table; D and trimming were worked out from the DNA. This sample gives under 130,000 clones in total; approximately 30% of them show up just once. The ten top clones hold more than 0.5% of the sample.

From each donor, a single peripheral blood sample of 100 to 150 mL on average was drawn into heparinised tubes. A BD FACSAria II and a panel including CD45RO, CCR7, CD25, CD127, CD95 and CD27 were used to sort naive, central memory, regulatory and stem cell-like memory CD4+ T cells. Purity was above 95% for every sorted population. PBMCs were isolated right away by Lymphoprep density gradient centrifugation and were stained directly, without culture. So that batch effects would be minimized, each experiment stained and sorted samples in pairs, pairing one healthy donor with one patient. The sample taken for sequencing was central memory CD4+ T cells from blood. This clonotype originated in a woman under 30 with type 1 diabetes. Recombination joined TRBV7-2 with TRBJ2-5, with 7 central nucleotides matching TRBD2. DNA sequence: TGTGCCAGCAGCTTAGGGAGAAAGGGACTATTATCCCAAGAGACCCAGTACTTC. Translated, it reads CASSLGRKGLLSQETQYF.